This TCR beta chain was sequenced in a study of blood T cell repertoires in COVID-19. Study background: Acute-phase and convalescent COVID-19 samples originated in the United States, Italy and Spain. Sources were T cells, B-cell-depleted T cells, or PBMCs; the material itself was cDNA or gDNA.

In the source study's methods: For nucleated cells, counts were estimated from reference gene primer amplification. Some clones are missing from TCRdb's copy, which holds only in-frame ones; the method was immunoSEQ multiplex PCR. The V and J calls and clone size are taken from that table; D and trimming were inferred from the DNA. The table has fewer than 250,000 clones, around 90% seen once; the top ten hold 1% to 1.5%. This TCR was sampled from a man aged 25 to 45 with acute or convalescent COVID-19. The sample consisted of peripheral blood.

The CDR3 is CASTQRGGEYEQYF. As DNA, the CDR3 is TGTGCCAGCACTCAACGAGGGGGGGAGTACGAGCAGTACTTC. The rearrangement links TRBV28 to TRBJ2-7; D might be TRBD2 (7 bases). Germline V lookup: CDR1 MDHEN, CDR2 SYDVKM. This CDR3 has 14 residues. The ends were cut back, 7 bases at V and 4 bases at J, with 17 bases in the middle.